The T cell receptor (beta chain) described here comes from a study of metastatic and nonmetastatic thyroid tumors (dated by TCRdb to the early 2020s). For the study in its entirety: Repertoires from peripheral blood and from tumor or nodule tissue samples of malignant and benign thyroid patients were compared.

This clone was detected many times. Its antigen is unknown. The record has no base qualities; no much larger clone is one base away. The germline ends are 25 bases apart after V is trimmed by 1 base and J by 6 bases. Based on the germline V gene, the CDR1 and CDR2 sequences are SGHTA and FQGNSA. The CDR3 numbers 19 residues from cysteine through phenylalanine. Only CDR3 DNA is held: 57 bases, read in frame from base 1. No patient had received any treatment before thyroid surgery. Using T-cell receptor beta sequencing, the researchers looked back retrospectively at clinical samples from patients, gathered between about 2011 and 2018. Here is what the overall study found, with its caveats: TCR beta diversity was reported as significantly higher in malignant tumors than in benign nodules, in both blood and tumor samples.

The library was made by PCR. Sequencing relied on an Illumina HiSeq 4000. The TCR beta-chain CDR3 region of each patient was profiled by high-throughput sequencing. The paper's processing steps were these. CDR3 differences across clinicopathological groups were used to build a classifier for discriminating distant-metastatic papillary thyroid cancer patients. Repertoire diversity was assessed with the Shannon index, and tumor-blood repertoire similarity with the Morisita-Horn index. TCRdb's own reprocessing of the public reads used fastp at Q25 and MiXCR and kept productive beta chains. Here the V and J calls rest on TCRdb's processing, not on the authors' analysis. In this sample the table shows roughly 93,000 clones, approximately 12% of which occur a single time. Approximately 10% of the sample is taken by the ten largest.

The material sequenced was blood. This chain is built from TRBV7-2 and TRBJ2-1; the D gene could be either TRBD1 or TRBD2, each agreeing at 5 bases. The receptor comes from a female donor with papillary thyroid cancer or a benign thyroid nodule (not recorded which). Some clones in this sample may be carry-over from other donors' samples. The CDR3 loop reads CASSLGGAGFVIKGNEQFF. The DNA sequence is TGTGCCAGCAGCTTAGGGGGCGCGGGTTTTGTGATTAAGGGCAATGAGCAGTTCTTC. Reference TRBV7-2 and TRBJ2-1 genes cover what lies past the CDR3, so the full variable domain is GAGVSQSPSNKVTEKGKDVELRCDPISGHTALYWYRQSLGQGLEFLIYFQGNSAPDKSGLPSDRFSAERTGGSVSTLTIQRTQQEDSAVYLCASSLGGAGFVIKGNEQFFGPGTRLTVL.